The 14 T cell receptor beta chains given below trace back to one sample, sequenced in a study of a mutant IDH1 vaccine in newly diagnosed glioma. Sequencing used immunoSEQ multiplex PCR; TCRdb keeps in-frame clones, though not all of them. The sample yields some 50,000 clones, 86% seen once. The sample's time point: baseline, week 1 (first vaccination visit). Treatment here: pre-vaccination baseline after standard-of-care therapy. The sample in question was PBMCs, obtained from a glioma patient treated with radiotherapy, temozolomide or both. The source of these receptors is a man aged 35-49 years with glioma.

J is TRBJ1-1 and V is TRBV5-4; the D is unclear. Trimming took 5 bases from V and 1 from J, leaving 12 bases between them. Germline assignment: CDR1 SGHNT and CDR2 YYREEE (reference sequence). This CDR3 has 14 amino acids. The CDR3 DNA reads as TGTGCCAGCAGACTTGGTGGAGGGAACACTGAAGCTTTCTTT. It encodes CASRLGGGNTEAFF. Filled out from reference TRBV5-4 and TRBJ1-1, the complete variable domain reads ETGVTQSPTHLIKTRGQQVTLRCSSQSGHNTVSWYQQALGQGPQFIFQYYREEENGRGNFPPRFSGLQFPNYSSELNVNALELDDSALYLCASRLGGGNTEAFFGQGTRLTVV.

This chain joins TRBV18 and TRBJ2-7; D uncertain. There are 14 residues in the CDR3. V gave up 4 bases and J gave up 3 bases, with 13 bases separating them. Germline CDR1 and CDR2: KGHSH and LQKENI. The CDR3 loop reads CASSLTYGLYEQYF. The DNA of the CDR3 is TGTGCCAGCTCACTAACGTACGGGCTCTACGAGCAGTACTTC. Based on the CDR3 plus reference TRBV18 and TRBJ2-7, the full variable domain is NAGVMQNPRHLVRRRGQEARLRCSPMKGHSHVYWYRQLPEEGLKFMVYLQKENIIDESGMPKERFSAEFPKEGPSILRIQQVVRGDSAAYFCASSLTYGLYEQYFGPGTRLTVT.

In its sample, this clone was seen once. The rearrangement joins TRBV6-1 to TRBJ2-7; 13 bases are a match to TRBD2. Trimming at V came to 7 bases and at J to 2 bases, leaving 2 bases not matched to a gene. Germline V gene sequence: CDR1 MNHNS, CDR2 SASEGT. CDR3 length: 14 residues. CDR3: CASTGTSGAYEQYF. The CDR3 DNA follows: TGTGCCAGCACCGGGACTAGCGGGGCCTACGAGCAGTACTTC.

The CDR3 spells CASSERAGSGTDTQYF. CDR3 DNA sequence: TGTGCCAGCAGTGAACGGGCAGGGTCCGGCACAGATACGCAGTATTTT. This chain uses TRBV25-1 with TRBJ2-3; perhaps TRBD1 as D (5 bases). Per the germline V gene, CDR1 is MGHDK and CDR2 is SYGVNS. V lost 2 bases to trimming and J lost 1 base, with 13 bases between them. The CDR3 has 16 amino acids.

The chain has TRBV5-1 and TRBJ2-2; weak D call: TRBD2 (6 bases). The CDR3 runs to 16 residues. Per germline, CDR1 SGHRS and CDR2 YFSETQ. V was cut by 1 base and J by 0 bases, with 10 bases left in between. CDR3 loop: CASSLLEGTNTGELFF. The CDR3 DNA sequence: TGCGCCAGCAGCTTGTTGGAGGGGACGAACACCGGGGAGCTGTTTTTT.

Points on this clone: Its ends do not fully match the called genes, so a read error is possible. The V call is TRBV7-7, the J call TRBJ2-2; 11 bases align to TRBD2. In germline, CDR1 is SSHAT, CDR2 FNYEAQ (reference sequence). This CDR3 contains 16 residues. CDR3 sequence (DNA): TGTGCTAGCAGCCGGGGGGGGACTAGCGGAACCGGGGAGCTGTTTTTT. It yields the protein CASSRGGTSGTGELFF.

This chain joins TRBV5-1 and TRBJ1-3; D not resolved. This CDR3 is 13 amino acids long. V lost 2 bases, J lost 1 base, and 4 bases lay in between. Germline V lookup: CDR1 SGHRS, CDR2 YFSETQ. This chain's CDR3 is CASSFESGNTIYF. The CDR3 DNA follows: TGCGCCAGCAGCTTCGAGTCTGGAAACACCATATATTTT.

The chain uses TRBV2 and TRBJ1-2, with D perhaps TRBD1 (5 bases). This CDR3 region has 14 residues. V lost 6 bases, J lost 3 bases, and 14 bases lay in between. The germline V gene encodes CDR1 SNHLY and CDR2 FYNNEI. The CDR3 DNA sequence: TGTGCCAGCAGGGAGGGGCGACGTGACTATGGCTACACCTTC. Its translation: CASREGRRDYGYTF.

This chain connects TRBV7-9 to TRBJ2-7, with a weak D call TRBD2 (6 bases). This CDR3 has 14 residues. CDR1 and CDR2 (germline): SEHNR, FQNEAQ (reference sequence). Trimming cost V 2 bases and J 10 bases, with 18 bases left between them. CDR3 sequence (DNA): TGTGCCAGCAGCTTAACTAGCCCAGAGCACACCCAGTACTTC. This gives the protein CASSLTSPEHTQYF.

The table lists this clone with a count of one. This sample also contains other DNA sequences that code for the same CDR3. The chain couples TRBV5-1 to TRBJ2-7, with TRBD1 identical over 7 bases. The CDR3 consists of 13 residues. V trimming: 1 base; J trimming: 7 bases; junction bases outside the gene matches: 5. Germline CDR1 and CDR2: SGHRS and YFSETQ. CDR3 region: CASSLTGADEQYF. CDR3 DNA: TGCGCCAGCAGCTTGACAGGGGCTGATGAGCAGTACTTC.

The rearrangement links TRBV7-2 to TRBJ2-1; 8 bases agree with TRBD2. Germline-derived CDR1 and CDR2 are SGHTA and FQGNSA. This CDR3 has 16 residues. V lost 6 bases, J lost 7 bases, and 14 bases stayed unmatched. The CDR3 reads CASSHTGTRGRNEQFF. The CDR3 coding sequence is TGTGCCAGCAGTCACACCGGGACTAGAGGTCGGAATGAGCAGTTCTTC. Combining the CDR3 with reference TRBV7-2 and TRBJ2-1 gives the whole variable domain GAGVSQSPSNKVTEKGKDVELRCDPISGHTALYWYRQSLGQGLEFLIYFQGNSAPDKSGLPSDRFSAERTGGSVSTLTIQRTQQEDSAVYLCASSHTGTRGRNEQFFGPGTRLTVL.

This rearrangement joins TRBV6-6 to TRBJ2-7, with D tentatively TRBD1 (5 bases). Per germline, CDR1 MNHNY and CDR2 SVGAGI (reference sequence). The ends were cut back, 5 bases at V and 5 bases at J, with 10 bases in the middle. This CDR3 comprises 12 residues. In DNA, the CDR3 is TGTGCCAGCAGTGCCGAGACAGACGAGCAGTACTTC. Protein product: CASSAETDEQYF.

CDR3 residues: CASSAQGALVHEQFF. In DNA form, the CDR3 reads TGTGCCAGCAGTGCCCAGGGGGCGTTGGTACATGAGCAGTTCTTC. The V gene is TRBV6-4, the J gene TRBJ2-1, with 8 nucleotides matching TRBD1. Germline loops: CDR1 MRHNA, CDR2 SNTAGT. V shed 4 bases, J shed 8 bases, and the junction held 10 bases outside the gene matches. The CDR3 extends over 15 amino acids.

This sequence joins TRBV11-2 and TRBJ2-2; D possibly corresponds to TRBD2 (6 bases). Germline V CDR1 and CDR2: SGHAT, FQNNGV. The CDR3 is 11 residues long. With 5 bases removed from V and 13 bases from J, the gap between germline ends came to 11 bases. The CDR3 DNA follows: TGTGCCAGCAGCAGCAGCGGGTGGCTGTTTTTT. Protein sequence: CASSSSGWLFF.